The sequence of this T cell receptor (beta chain) was determined in a study of Tregs in tolerant kidney transplant recipients. Overall study: Mixed chimerism was transient after nonmyeloablative marrow transplants from related graft donors.

Turning to this clone: Its antigen is unknown.

In germline, CDR1 is LNHDA, CDR2 SQIVND (reference sequence). V dropped 0 bases and J dropped 3 bases, with 24 bases sitting between them. This CDR3 is built from 20 residues. Unstimulated regulatory T cells (CD4+CD25+CD127-), CD4+CD25- non-regulatory cells, CD4 and CD8 cells were FACS-sorted from thawed PBMCs. Generated by immunoSEQ multiplex PCR, the TCRdb table keeps only in-frame clones and is missing some. This table holds around 78,000 clones, approximately 90% found once. Whole-study results and caveats: The small number of patients limits these findings pending further validation. The most relevant donor-specific Treg TCRbeta repertoire apparently came from expansion with activated donor B cells.

The origin of this receptor is a human donor who received a combined kidney and bone marrow transplant. The material sequenced was Tregs from blood, taken before the transplant. The V call is TRBV19, the J call TRBJ1-5; tentatively, D is TRBD1 (5 bases). The CDR3 sequence: CASSIDVGVSTAYINQPQHF. The CDR3 bases are TGTGCCAGTAGTATAGATGTGGGGGTCTCAACGGCGTATATCAATCAGCCCCAGCATTTT.